The source of this TCR beta chain is a study of blood T cells in healthy people across ages. With respect to this clonotype: What it recognizes is unknown.

Study findings and constraints: Both higher diversity and more naive CD4+ cells marked long-lived donors when set against aged donors. Per million T cells, TCR beta diversity dropped roughly linearly as age increased.

Losses at the gene ends were 4 bases for V and 6 bases for J; bases not matched to a gene: 5. The V gene's germline CDR1 is SEHNR and CDR2 FQNEAQ (reference sequence). The CDR3 consists of 16 residues. Using a J-beta primer mix together with a sample-barcoded 5' primer, a second PCR was run for roughly 7 to 11 cycles. TCRdb reprocessed the 5' RACE reads via MiXCR and lists one record per CDR3 protein. Of about 1.4 million distinct CDR3 sequences listed, roughly 60% are singletons. Isolation of PBMCs gave at least 7 million cells per sample. The source is a man between 18 and 29 years old in good health. J is TRBJ2-1 and V is TRBV7-9, with 14 positions matching TRBD2. Specimen: blood. The CDR3: CASSSTGLAGANEQFF. The CDR3 DNA is TGTGCCAGCAGCTCCACGGGACTAGCGGGGGCCAATGAGCAGTTCTTC.